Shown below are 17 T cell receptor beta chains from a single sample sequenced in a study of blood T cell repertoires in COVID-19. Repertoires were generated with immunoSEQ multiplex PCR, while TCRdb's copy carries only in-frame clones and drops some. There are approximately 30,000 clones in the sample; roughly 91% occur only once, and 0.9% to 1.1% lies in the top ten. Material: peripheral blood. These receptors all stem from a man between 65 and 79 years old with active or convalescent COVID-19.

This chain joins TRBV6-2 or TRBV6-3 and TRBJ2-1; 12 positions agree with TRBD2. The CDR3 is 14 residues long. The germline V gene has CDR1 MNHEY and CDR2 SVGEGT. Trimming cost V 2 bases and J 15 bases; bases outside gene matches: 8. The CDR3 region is CASSYPIGLAGRFF. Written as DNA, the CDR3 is TGTGCCAGCAGTTACCCGATCGGACTAGCGGGAAGGTTCTTC.

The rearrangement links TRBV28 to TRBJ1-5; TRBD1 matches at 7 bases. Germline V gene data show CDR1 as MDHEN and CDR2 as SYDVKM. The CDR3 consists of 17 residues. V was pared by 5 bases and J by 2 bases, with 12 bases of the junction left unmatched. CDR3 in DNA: TGTGCCAGCAGTGACCCACAGGGGAGGAGTGGCAATCAGCCCCAGCATTTT. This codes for CASSDPQGRSGNQPQHF.

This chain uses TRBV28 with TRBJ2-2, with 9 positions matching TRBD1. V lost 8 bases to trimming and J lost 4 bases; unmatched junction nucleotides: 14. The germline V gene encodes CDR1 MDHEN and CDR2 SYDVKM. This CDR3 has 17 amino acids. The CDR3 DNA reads TGTGCCAGCGGGGGACAGGGACGAAATGTTGGCACCGGGGAGCTGTTTTTT. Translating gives CASGGQGRNVGTGELFF.

CDR3 sequence reads: CASSEGGNYGYTF. The CDR3 nucleotides read TGTGCCAGCAGTGAGGGGGGGAACTATGGCTACACCTTC. The chain joins TRBV6-1 to TRBJ1-2; TRBD1 is a possible D gene (5 bases). V lost 3 bases and J 2 bases, leaving 7 bases between the germline ends. The CDR3 totals 13 residues. The germline gives CDR1 MNHNS, CDR2 SASEGT.

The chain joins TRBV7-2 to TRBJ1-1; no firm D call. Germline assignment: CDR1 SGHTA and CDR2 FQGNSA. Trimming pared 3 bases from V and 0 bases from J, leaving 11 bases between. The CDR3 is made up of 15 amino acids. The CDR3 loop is CASSLSQNMNTEAFF. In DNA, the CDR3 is TGTGCCAGCAGCTTGTCGCAGAACATGAACACTGAAGCTTTCTTT.

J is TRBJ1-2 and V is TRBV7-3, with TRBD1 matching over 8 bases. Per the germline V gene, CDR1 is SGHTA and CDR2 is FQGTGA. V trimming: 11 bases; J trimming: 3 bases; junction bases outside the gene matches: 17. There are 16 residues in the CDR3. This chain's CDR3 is CAAWTGPTTCDYGYTF. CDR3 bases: TGTGCCGCTTGGACAGGGCCTACGACGTGCGACTATGGCTACACCTTC.

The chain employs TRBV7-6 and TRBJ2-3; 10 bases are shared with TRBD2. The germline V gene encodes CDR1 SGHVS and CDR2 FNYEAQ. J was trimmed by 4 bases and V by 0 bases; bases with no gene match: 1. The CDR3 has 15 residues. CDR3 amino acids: CASSLALAGADTQYF. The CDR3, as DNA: TGTGCCAGCAGCTTAGCGCTAGCGGGAGCAGATACGCAGTATTTT.

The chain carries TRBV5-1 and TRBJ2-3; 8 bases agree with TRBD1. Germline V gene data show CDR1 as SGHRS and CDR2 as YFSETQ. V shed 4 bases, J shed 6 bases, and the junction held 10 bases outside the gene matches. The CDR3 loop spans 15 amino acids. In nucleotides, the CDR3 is TGCGCCAGCAGCGACATCAGGGGGCGCGAGGATACGCAGTATTTT. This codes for CASSDIRGREDTQYF.

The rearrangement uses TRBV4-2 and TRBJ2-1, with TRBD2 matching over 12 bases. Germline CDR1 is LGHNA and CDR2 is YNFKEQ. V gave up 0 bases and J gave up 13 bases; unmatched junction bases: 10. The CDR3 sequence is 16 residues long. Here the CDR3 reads CASSQELASGGARQFF. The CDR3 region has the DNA TGTGCCAGCAGCCAAGAGCTGGCTAGCGGGGGGGCCAGACAGTTCTTC.

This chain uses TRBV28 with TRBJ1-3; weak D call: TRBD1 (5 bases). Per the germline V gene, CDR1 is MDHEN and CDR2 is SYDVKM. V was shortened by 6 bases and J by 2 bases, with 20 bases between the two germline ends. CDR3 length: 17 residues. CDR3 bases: TGTGCCAGCAGCCTTCTCTCTTTATCAGGGACTGGAAACACCATATATTTT. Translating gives CASSLLSLSGTGNTIYF.

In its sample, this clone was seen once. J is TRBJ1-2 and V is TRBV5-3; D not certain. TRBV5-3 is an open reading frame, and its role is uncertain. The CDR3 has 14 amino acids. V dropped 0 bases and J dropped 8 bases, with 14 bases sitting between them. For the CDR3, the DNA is TGTGCCAGAAGCTTGGAGAAGGGCAGCGGGGGCTACACCTTC. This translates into CARSLEKGSGGYTF.

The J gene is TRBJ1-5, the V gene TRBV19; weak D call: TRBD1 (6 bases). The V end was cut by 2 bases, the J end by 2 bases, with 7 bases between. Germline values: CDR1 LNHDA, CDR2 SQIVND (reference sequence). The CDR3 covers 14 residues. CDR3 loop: CASSIYRGNQPQHF. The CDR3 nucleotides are TGTGCCAGTAGTATATACAGGGGCAATCAGCCCCAGCATTTT.

CDR3 DNA sequence: TGTGCCAGCTCCCGGGACAGCTACGGCACTGAAGCTTTCTTT. This sequence encodes CASSRDSYGTEAFF. This chain connects TRBV18 to TRBJ1-1, with TRBD1 matching 7 bases. Germline V gives CDR1 KGHSH, CDR2 LQKENI. V dropped 6 bases and J dropped 4; count of bases not matched to a gene: 8. The CDR3 extends over 14 amino acids.

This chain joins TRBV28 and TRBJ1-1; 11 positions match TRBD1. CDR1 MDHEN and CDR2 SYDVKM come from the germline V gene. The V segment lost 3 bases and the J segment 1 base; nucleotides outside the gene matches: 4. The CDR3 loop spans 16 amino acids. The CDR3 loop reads CASSLGTGGKNTEAFF. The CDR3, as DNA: TGTGCCAGCAGTTTGGGGACAGGGGGTAAGAACACTGAAGCTTTCTTT.

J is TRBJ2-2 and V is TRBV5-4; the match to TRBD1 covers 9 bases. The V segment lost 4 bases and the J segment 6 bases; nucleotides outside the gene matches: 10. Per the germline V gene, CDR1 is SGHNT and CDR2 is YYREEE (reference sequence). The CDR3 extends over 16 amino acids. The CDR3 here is CASSPPGRQGAGELFF. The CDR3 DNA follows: TGTGCCAGCAGCCCGCCGGGCCGACAGGGGGCCGGGGAGCTGTTTTTT.

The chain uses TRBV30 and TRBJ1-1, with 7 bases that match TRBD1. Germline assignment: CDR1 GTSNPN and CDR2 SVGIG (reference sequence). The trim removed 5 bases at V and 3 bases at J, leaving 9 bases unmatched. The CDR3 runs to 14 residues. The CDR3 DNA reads TGTGCCTGGCGATTTCAGGGGGGTTACACTGAAGCTTTCTTT. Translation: CAWRFQGGYTEAFF.

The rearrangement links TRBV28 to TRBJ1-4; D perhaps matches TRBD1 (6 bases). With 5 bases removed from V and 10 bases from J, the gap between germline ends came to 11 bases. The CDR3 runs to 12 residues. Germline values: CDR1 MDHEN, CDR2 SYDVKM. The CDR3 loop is CASSRRGGKLFF. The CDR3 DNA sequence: TGTGCCAGCAGTCGTAGAGGGGGAAAACTGTTTTTT.